Following are 27 T cell receptor beta chains from one sample sequenced in a study of T cell clusters in autoimmune cytopenias. TRB amplification used approximately 250 ng of peripheral blood genomic DNA. Multiplex touch-down PCR amplified TRB using TRB-A and TRB-B pools in one tube. TCRdb reprocessed the multiplex PCR reads and reports one entry per CDR3 protein, with no DNA. The repertoire table contains about 6,500 distinct CDR3 sequences. These data also featured in a second study, about T cell repertoires in aging, cancer and after chemotherapy.

Sequences were obtained from peripheral blood. The receptors come from a human donor in good health.

The rearrangement joins TRBV11-1 to TRBJ1-1. This CDR3 region has 14 residues. CDR1 and CDR2 from the germline V gene are SGHAT and FQDESV (reference sequence). The CDR3 sequence is CASSLLGRNTEAFF.

The V gene is TRBV5-6, the J gene TRBJ2-7. This CDR3 comprises 12 residues. CDR1 and CDR2 from the germline V gene are SGHDT and YYEEEE. CDR3 region: CASSLVSYEQYF.

The chain links TRBV6-2 or TRBV6-3 to TRBJ2-2. The CDR3 is 17 amino acids. The V gene's germline CDR1 is MNHEY and CDR2 SVGEGT. CDR3 amino acids: CASSYSRRHTNTGELFF.

The chain is built from TRBV5-4 and TRBJ1-2; the D call from TCRdb, TRBD1, cannot be confirmed without DNA. CDR1 and CDR2 (germline): SGHNT, YYREEE (reference sequence). The CDR3 is 12 residues long. The CDR3 region is CASSLDSYGYTF.

The CDR3 loop is CASSLGAGLGASYEQYF. The chain couples TRBV5-4 to TRBJ2-7; TCRdb selects TRBD1, and the lack of DNA leaves this call unchecked. The CDR3 length is 17 residues. Germline CDR1 SGHNT, CDR2 YYREEE (reference sequence).

The chain links TRBV7-6 to TRBJ2-5. Germline CDR1 and CDR2: SGHVS and FNYEAQ. This CDR3 is built from 13 residues. The CDR3 protein is CASSPREGSTQYF.

The CDR3: CASSLEDLGEQFF. The J gene is TRBJ2-1, the V gene TRBV12-3 or TRBV12-4. This CDR3 has 13 residues.

The genes are TRBV12-3 or TRBV12-4 and TRBJ2-2; TCRdb lists TRBD2, though no DNA is available to test this call. CDR3 size: 16 residues. This CDR3 reads CASSEGLADYTGELFF.

The rearrangement links TRBV5-5 to TRBJ1-2; TCRdb gives TRBD1 as the D gene, but with no DNA this cannot be confirmed. CDR3 size: 13 residues. Germline V gives CDR1 SGHKS, CDR2 YYEKEE (reference sequence). The CDR3 loop reads CASSLVAQDGYTF.

The chain couples TRBV27 to TRBJ1-6. Germline V lookup: CDR1 MNHEY, CDR2 SMNVEV (reference sequence). This CDR3 is 14 amino acids long. The CDR3 loop reads CASSFTRQYSPLHF.

The rearrangement uses TRBV5-1 and TRBJ2-5; the D call from TCRdb, TRBD2, cannot be confirmed without DNA. This CDR3 has 15 amino acids. Germline CDR1 SGHRS, CDR2 YFSETQ. This CDR3 is CASSSTSGGGETQYF.

The chain joins TRBV5-6 to TRBJ2-1; without DNA, the TCRdb call of TRBD2 cannot be checked. Germline V gene sequence: CDR1 SGHDT, CDR2 YYEEEE. The CDR3 length is 15 residues. CDR3 region: CASSRGLALNNEQFF.

This clonotype counts as medium-sized by frequency. The CDR3 sequence is CSGRAGAQEETQYF. The chain carries TRBV29-1 and TRBJ2-5; TCRdb designates TRBD1, a call that cannot be tested without DNA. The CDR3 spans 14 residues. Germline CDR1 and CDR2: SQVTM and ANQGSEA.

The chain couples TRBV6-2 or TRBV6-3 to TRBJ2-7. Germline CDR1 and CDR2: MNHEY and SVGEGT. This CDR3 contains 16 residues. The CDR3 sequence: CASSYIKTAPTYEQYF.

The V gene is TRBV19, the J gene TRBJ2-5. Germline CDR1 and CDR2: LNHDA and SQIVND (reference sequence). CDR3 length equals 14 residues. The CDR3 protein is CASSMLDIQETQYF.

This rearrangement joins TRBV5-6 to TRBJ2-5; TCRdb's assignment of TRBD1 cannot be checked, as there is no DNA. The CDR3 runs to 14 residues. Germline loops: CDR1 SGHDT, CDR2 YYEEEE. CDR3 amino acids: CASSGGQFGETQYF.

The chain combines TRBV5-6 with TRBJ1-5; TCRdb's D call, TRBD1, is unchecked because there is no DNA. The CDR3 loop spans 15 amino acids. The germline CDR1 and CDR2 sequences are SGHDT and YYEEEE. The CDR3 protein is CASSWGGGSNQPQHF.

This clonotype counts as medium-sized by frequency. The chain carries TRBV5-6 and TRBJ2-5; the TCRdb D gene call, TRBD1, has no DNA to confirm it. Per the germline V gene, CDR1 is SGHDT and CDR2 is YYEEEE. The CDR3 runs to 14 residues. The CDR3 spells CASSYDRGSETQYF. Filled out from reference TRBV5-6 and TRBJ2-5, the complete variable domain reads DAGVTQSPTHLIKTRGQQVTLRCSPKSGHDTVSWYQQALGQGPQFIFQYYEEEERQRGNFPDRFSGHQFPNYSSELNVNALLLGDSALYLCASSYDRGSETQYFGPGTRLLVL.

The rearrangement uses TRBV11-2 and TRBJ2-2; the TCRdb call, TRBD1, lacks DNA for checking. The CDR3 is made up of 15 amino acids. Germline assignment: CDR1 SGHAT and CDR2 FQNNGV. Here the CDR3 reads CAISYAGINTGELFF.

This sequence joins TRBV19 and TRBJ1-5; TCRdb names TRBD1, which stays unverified in the absence of DNA. The germline V gene has CDR1 LNHDA and CDR2 SQIVND (reference sequence). This CDR3 contains 15 residues. The CDR3 loop reads CASSAPDRPNQPQHF.

This chain links TRBV7-6 with TRBJ2-7; TCRdb names TRBD2, which stays unverified in the absence of DNA. Looked up from germline, CDR1 is SGHVS and CDR2 is FNYEAQ. The CDR3 consists of 14 residues. The CDR3 spells CASSIGTSGGGQYF.

The rearrangement uses TRBV5-1 and TRBJ2-5; TCRdb's assignment of TRBD2 cannot be checked, as there is no DNA. The CDR3 runs 15 residues. CDR1 is SGHRS, CDR2 YFSETQ, per germline. CDR3 region: CASSLAGSGGETQYF.

The chain is built from TRBV6-6 and TRBJ2-3; the TCRdb D gene call, TRBD2, has no DNA to confirm it. Germline V gene data show CDR1 as MNHNY and CDR2 as SVGAGI (reference sequence). CDR3 size: 15 residues. CDR3 sequence reads: CASSYEGRSTDTQYF.

According to its frequency, this clonotype is medium-sized. This chain links TRBV18 with TRBJ2-6; TCRdb gives TRBD1 as the D gene, but with no DNA this cannot be confirmed. This CDR3 region has 15 residues. Germline CDR1 is KGHSH and CDR2 is LQKENI. The CDR3 protein is CASSPLQGRANVLTF.

This clonotype is medium-sized by frequency. The rearrangement links TRBV12-3 or TRBV12-4 to TRBJ2-7; lacking DNA, the TRBD1 call made by TCRdb goes unchecked. This CDR3 has 14 residues. The CDR3 reads CASSSQGVTYEQYF.

The chain couples TRBV12-3 or TRBV12-4 to TRBJ1-5. The CDR3 extends over 13 amino acids. CDR3 sequence: CASSFGGDQPQHF.

The rearrangement uses TRBV6-5 and TRBJ2-7; TCRdb outputs TRBD1, but without DNA this stays unchecked. Germline V gives CDR1 MNHEY, CDR2 SVGAGI. The CDR3 sequence is 13 residues long. The CDR3: CASTRGRSYEQYF.